This T cell receptor (beta chain) was identified in a study of T cells in Graves' hyperthyroidism and ophthalmopathy. Study background: Peripheral blood was drawn at first diagnosis, prior to all treatment.

V dropped 4 bases and J dropped 13; count of bases not matched to a gene: 6. CDR1 is SNHLY and CDR2 is FYNNEI in the germline V gene. The length of the CDR3 is 12 residues. Isolation of PBMCs was performed on around 9.3 ml fresh peripheral blood. TCR beta CDR3 regions were amplified from RNA. The HTBI primer set drove a first-round RT-PCR of the TCR CDR3. Using its own MiXCR run on the multiplex PCR reads, TCRdb lists one record per CDR3 protein. Of about 640,000 distinct CDR3 sequences in the sample, 13% to 15% were seen once. The gene calls are TRBV2 and TRBJ1-4; the match to TRBD1 covers 7 bases. The source is a woman in her forties or fifties with Graves' ophthalmopathy. The sample consisted of blood. The CDR3 DNA follows: TGTGCCAGCAGTGGGCTTGACAGGGTACTGTTTTTT. Its translation: CASSGLDRVLFF.